This is a list of T cell receptor beta chains from one sample in a study of CD8 T cells in Susac syndrome. TCRdb processed the immunoSEQ multiplex PCR reads anew with MiXCR; each CDR3 protein has one entry. The data show approximately 70,000 distinct CDR3 sequences, 96% seen once. Source material: CD4+ T cells from PBMCs. These TCRs come from a human donor with multiple sclerosis. The CDR3 runs from the conserved cysteine through the conserved F or W. Each record gives: V gene, J gene, D gene, clone size, CDR3 protein, CDR3 DNA. D genes are given only for firm matches. Only some rows state a clone size, as once, few, many or a class for expanded clones.

v_gene: TRBV18; j_gene: TRBJ2-7; d_gene: -; abundance: -; CDR3aa: CASSPEQGFRYEQYF; CDR3nt: TGTGCCAGCTCACCAGAACAGGGTTTTCGGTACGAGCAGTACTTC
v_gene: TRBV27; j_gene: TRBJ2-1; d_gene: -; abundance: -; CDR3aa: CASSLRAPITGGNSYNEQFF; CDR3nt: TGTGCCAGCAGTTTACGCGCCCCAATTACCGGAGGGAATTCCTACAATGAGCAGTTCTTC
v_gene: TRBV7-9; j_gene: TRBJ1-2; d_gene: -; abundance: -; CDR3aa: CASSPTGLYGYTF; CDR3nt: TGTGCCAGCAGCCCCACAGGGTTGTATGGCTACACCTTC
v_gene: TRBV2; j_gene: TRBJ2-7; d_gene: -; abundance: -; CDR3aa: CASSVSGAGFYEQYF; CDR3nt: TGTGCCAGCAGTGTGTCGGGGGCGGGGTTCTACGAGCAGTACTTC
v_gene: TRBV5-4; j_gene: TRBJ2-7; d_gene: TRBD1; abundance: -; CDR3aa: CASSLGGTGPLEQYF; CDR3nt: TGTGCCAGCAGCTTGGGCGGGACAGGCCCCCTCGAGCAGTACTTC
v_gene: TRBV3-1; j_gene: TRBJ2-5; d_gene: TRBD2; abundance: -; CDR3aa: CASSQALGRAETQYF; CDR3nt: TGTGCCAGCAGCCAAGCCCTGGGGAGGGCGGAGACCCAGTACTTC
v_gene: TRBV7-9; j_gene: TRBJ2-5; d_gene: -; abundance: once; CDR3aa: CASSLVRQETQYF; CDR3nt: TGTGCCAGCAGCTTAGTGAGACAAGAGACCCAGTACTTC
v_gene: TRBV5-1; j_gene: TRBJ2-3; d_gene: TRBD1; abundance: -; CDR3aa: CASSLFPKGQRSPDTQYF; CDR3nt: TGCGCCAGCAGCTTATTCCCGAAGGGACAGCGGTCCCCGGATACGCAGTATTTT
v_gene: TRBV4-1; j_gene: TRBJ1-4; d_gene: TRBD1; abundance: -; CDR3aa: CASSQGTGHEKLFF; CDR3nt: TGCGCCAGCAGCCAAGGGACAGGGCACGAAAAACTGTTTTTT
v_gene: TRBV24-1; j_gene: TRBJ2-7; d_gene: -; abundance: -; CDR3aa: CATSESYRDEQYF; CDR3nt: TGTGCCACCAGTGAAAGCTACAGGGACGAGCAGTACTTC
v_gene: TRBV20-1; j_gene: TRBJ2-1; d_gene: -; abundance: -; CDR3aa: CSARYRARSYNEQFF; CDR3nt: TGCAGTGCACGCTACAGGGCGAGGTCCTACAATGAGCAGTTCTTC
v_gene: TRBV4-1; j_gene: TRBJ2-7; d_gene: -; abundance: -; CDR3aa: CASRPTGALTYEQYF; CDR3nt: TGCGCCAGCAGACCGACAGGCGCTCTCACCTACGAGCAGTACTTC
v_gene: TRBV5-1; j_gene: TRBJ2-7; d_gene: -; abundance: -; CDR3aa: CASSLDGDTYEQYF; CDR3nt: TGCGCCAGCAGCTTGGACGGGGATACCTACGAGCAGTACTTC
v_gene: TRBV12-3/TRBV12-4; j_gene: TRBJ1-1; d_gene: -; abundance: -; CDR3aa: CASSLGSGTMNTEAFF; CDR3nt: TGTGCCAGCAGTTTAGGATCAGGGACCATGAACACTGAAGCTTTCTTT
v_gene: TRBV4-1; j_gene: TRBJ1-4; d_gene: TRBD1; abundance: -; CDR3aa: CASSHPGGEKLFF; CDR3nt: TGCGCCAGCAGCCACCCAGGGGGGGAAAAACTGTTTTTT
v_gene: TRBV7-8; j_gene: TRBJ2-5; d_gene: TRBD2; abundance: -; CDR3aa: CASSLPKRGGQETQYF; CDR3nt: TGTGCCAGCAGCTTGCCTAAGCGGGGGGGCCAAGAGACCCAGTACTTC
v_gene: TRBV30; j_gene: TRBJ2-5; d_gene: TRBD1; abundance: -; CDR3aa: CAWSWRDRGETQYF; CDR3nt: TGTGCCTGGAGTTGGAGGGACAGGGGGGAGACCCAGTACTTC
v_gene: TRBV29-1; j_gene: TRBJ2-1; d_gene: -; abundance: -; CDR3aa: CSGSARQPYNEQFF; CDR3nt: TGCAGCGGATCTGCCCGACAACCCTACAATGAGCAGTTCTTC
v_gene: TRBV18; j_gene: TRBJ1-1; d_gene: -; abundance: -; CDR3aa: CASSPYMNTEAFF; CDR3nt: TGTGCCAGCTCACCCTACATGAACACTGAAGCTTTCTTT
v_gene: TRBV5-1; j_gene: TRBJ1-1; d_gene: -; abundance: -; CDR3aa: CASSIGRERLNTEAFF; CDR3nt: TGCGCCAGCAGCATCGGACGGGAACGGCTGAACACTGAAGCTTTCTTT
v_gene: TRBV3-1; j_gene: TRBJ2-7; d_gene: -; abundance: once; CDR3aa: CASSQRYTGYSYEQYF; CDR3nt: TGTGCCAGCAGCCAACGGTATACAGGGTACTCCTACGAGCAGTACTTC
v_gene: TRBV3-1; j_gene: TRBJ2-7; d_gene: -; abundance: -; CDR3aa: CASSLGHGEMAYEQYF; CDR3nt: TGTGCCAGCAGCCTCGGACATGGGGAGATGGCCTACGAGCAGTACTTC
v_gene: TRBV5-6; j_gene: TRBJ2-2; d_gene: -; abundance: -; CDR3aa: CASSLAPGELFF; CDR3nt: TGTGCCAGCAGCTTGGCCCCCGGGGAGCTGTTTTTT
v_gene: TRBV7-8; j_gene: TRBJ1-4; d_gene: -; abundance: -; CDR3aa: CASSPWGVASNEKLFF; CDR3nt: TGTGCCAGCAGCCCGTGGGGGGTGGCGTCTAATGAAAAACTGTTTTTT
v_gene: TRBV24-1; j_gene: TRBJ2-3; d_gene: -; abundance: -; CDR3aa: CATRPTGADTQYF; CDR3nt: TGTGCCACTAGACCGACGGGAGCAGATACGCAGTATTTT
v_gene: TRBV7-6; j_gene: TRBJ2-2; d_gene: TRBD1; abundance: -; CDR3aa: CASSRQGGTGELFF; CDR3nt: TGTGCCAGCAGTCGACAGGGGGGCACCGGGGAGCTGTTTTTT
v_gene: TRBV12-3/TRBV12-4; j_gene: TRBJ2-7; d_gene: -; abundance: -; CDR3aa: CASSFWTGSSYEQYF; CDR3nt: TGTGCCAGCAGTTTCTGGACGGGTAGCTCCTACGAGCAGTACTTC
v_gene: TRBV12-3/TRBV12-4; j_gene: TRBJ2-5; d_gene: -; abundance: -; CDR3aa: CASSMGVSQETQYF; CDR3nt: TGTGCCAGCAGCATGGGGGTGTCCCAAGAGACCCAGTACTTC
v_gene: TRBV30; j_gene: TRBJ2-1; d_gene: TRBD2; abundance: -; CDR3aa: CAWSPGLAGHNEQFF; CDR3nt: TGTGCCTGGAGCCCAGGACTAGCGGGGCACAATGAGCAGTTCTTC
v_gene: TRBV4-2; j_gene: TRBJ1-6; d_gene: -; abundance: -; CDR3aa: CASSQEVLPNSPLHF; CDR3nt: TGTGCCAGCAGCCAAGAAGTACTACCCAATTCACCCCTCCACTTT
v_gene: TRBV6-6; j_gene: TRBJ2-5; d_gene: -; abundance: -; CDR3aa: CASNGGLRTETQYF; CDR3nt: TGTGCCAGCAACGGGGGGCTGAGAACCGAGACCCAGTACTTC